This TCR beta chain appears in the sequencing data of a study of T cells in Graves' hyperthyroidism and ophthalmopathy. Study-wide results and caveats: A median approximately 6.8 months before onset, the model predicted ophthalmopathy. Ophthalmopathy was distinguished from stable hyperthyroidism by 13 V-J signatures.

On this clonotype: Antigen specificity is unknown. Being one base from a much bigger clone, this may be a read error.

Stable disease denoted Graves' hyperthyroidism without ophthalmopathy progression within 18 months. Amplified regions were TCR beta CDR3 sequences from RNA transcripts. When the TCR CDR3 underwent first-round RT-PCR, the HTBI primer set was used. One entry per CDR3 protein results from TCRdb running MiXCR on the multiplex PCR reads. The sample includes roughly 300,000 distinct CDR3 sequences, approximately 14% of them seen just once. CDR3 length: 14 residues. Trimming took 8 bases from V and 4 from J, leaving 14 bases between them. Germline lookup yields CDR1 MRHNA and CDR2 SNTAGT. The receptor was isolated from a woman younger than 45 with Graves' hyperthyroidism. The chain links TRBV6-4 to TRBJ2-2; D may be TRBD2 (5 bases). Sequenced material: blood. DNA of the CDR3: TGTGCCAGCGGGCAGACCGCGGGCACCGGGGAGCTGTTTTTT. Amino acids: CASGQTAGTGELFF.